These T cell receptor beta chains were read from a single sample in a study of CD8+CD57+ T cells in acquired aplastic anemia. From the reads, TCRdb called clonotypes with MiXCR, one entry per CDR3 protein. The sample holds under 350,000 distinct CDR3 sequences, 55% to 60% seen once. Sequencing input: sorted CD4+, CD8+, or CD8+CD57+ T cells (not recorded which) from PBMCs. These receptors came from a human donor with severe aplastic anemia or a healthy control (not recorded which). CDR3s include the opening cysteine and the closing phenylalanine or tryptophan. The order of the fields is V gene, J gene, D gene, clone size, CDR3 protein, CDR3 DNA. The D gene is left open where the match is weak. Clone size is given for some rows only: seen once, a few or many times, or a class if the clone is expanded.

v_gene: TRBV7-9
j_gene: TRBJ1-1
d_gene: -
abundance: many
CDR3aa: CASSLTSMNTEAFF
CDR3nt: TGTGCCAGCAGCTTGACAAGCATGAACACTGAAGCTTTCTTT

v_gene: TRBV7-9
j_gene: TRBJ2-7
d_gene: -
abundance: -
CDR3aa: CASSVGSADSYEQYF
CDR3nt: TGTGCCAGCAGCGTAGGAAGCGCGGACTCCTACGAGCAGTACTTC

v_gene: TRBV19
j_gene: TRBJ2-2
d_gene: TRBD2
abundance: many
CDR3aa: CASSIATSVAGELFF
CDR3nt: TGTGCCAGTAGTATAGCAACTAGCGTGGCCGGGGAGCTGTTTTTT

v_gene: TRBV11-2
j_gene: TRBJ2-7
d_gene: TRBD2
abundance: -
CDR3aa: CASSLRWGGIYEQYF
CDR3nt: TGTGCCAGCAGCCTACGATGGGGAGGGATCTACGAGCAGTACTTC

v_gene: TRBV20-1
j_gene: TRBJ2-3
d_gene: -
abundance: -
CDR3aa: CSASKGVIENTQYF
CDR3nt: TGCAGTGCTAGCAAGGGAGTTATCGAAAATACGCAGTATTTT

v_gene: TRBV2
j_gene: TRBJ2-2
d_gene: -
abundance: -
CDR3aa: CASSGSENTGELFF
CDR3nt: TGTGCCAGCAGTGGTAGCGAAAACACCGGGGAGCTGTTTTTT

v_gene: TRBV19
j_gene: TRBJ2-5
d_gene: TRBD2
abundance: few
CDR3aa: CASSIVGAGVGETQYF
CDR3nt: TGTGCCAGTAGTATAGTGGGAGCGGGAGTAGGAGAGACCCAGTACTTC

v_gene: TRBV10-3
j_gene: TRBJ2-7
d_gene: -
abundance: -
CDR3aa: CAISEETRPYEQYF
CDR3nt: TGTGCCATCAGTGAAGAGACTAGACCCTACGAGCAGTACTTC

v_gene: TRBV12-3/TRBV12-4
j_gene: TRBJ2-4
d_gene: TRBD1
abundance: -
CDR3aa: CASSYRTGENIQYF
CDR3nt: TGTGCCAGCAGTTACCGGACAGGGGAAAACATTCAGTACTTC

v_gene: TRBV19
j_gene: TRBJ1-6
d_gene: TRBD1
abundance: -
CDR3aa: CASSTGTGIRSPLHF
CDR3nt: TGTGCCAGTAGTACCGGGACAGGGATTAGATCACCCCTCCACTTT

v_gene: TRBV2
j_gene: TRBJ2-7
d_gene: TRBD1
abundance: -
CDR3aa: CASSLGQESSYEQYF
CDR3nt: TGTGCCAGCAGCTTGGGACAGGAGAGCTCCTACGAGCAGTACTTC

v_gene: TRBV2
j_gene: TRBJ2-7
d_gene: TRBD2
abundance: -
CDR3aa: CASRGLAGGEQYF
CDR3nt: TGTGCCAGCAGAGGACTAGCGGGGGGTGAGCAGTACTTC

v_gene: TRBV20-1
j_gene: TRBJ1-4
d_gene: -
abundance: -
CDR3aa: CSAVGSGSNEKLFF
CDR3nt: TGCAGCGCCGTGGGATCCGGTTCTAATGAAAAACTGTTTTTT

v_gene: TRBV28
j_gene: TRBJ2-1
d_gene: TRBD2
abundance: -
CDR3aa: CASSFVAGGRGNEQFF
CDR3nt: TGTGCCAGCAGTTTCGTAGCGGGGGGCAGGGGCAATGAGCAGTTCTTC

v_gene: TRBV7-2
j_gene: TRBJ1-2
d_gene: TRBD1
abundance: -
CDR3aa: CASSRTGNNYGYTF
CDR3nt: TGTGCCAGCAGCCGGACAGGGAATAACTATGGCTACACCTTC

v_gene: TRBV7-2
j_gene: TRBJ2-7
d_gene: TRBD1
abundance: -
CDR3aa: CASSLVRTGFHEQYF
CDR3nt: TGTGCCAGCAGCTTAGTCAGGACAGGGTTCCACGAGCAGTACTTC

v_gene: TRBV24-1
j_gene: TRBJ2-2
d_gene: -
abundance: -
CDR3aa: CATRSWGQNTGELFF
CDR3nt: TGTGCCACCAGGAGCTGGGGACAAAACACCGGGGAGCTGTTTTTT

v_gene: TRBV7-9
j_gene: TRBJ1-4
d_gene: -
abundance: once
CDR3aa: CASSPVATNEKLFF
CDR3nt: TGTGCCAGCAGCCCAGTAGCAACTAATGAAAAACTGTTTTTT

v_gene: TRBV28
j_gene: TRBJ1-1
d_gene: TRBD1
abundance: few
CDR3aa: CAGTTGGAGTEAFF
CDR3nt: TGTGCCGGCACCACAGGGGGCGCGGGGACTGAAGCTTTCTTT

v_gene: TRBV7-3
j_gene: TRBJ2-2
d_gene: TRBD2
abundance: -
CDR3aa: CASSPSSGSYTGELFF
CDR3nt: TGTGCCAGCAGCCCCTCTAGCGGGAGTTACACCGGGGAGCTGTTTTTT

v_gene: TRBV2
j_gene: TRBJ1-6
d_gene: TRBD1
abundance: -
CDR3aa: CASSGGTGTNSPLHF
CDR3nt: TGTGCCAGCAGTGGCGGGACAGGGACTAATTCACCCCTCCACTTT

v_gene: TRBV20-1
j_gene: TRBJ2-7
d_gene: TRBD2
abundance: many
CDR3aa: CSARDPTSGVSYEQYF
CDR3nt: TGCAGTGCTAGAGACCCTACTAGCGGGGTGTCCTACGAGCAGTACTTC

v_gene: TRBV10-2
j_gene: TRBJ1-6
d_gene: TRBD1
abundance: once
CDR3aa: CASRDSFYNSPLHF
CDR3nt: TGCGCCAGCCGGGACAGTTTTTATAATTCACCCCTCCACTTT

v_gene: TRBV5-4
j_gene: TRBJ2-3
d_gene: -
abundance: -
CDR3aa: CASSFKAETDTQYF
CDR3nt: TGTGCCAGCAGCTTCAAAGCGGAAACAGATACGCAGTATTTT

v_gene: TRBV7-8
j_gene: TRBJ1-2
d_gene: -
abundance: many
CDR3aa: CASSLAFGNYGYTF
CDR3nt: TGTGCCAGCAGCTTAGCGTTCGGGAACTATGGCTACACCTTC

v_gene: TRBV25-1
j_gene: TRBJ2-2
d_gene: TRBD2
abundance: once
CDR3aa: CASSKKLAGNTGELFF
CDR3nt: TGTGCCAGCAGCAAAAAGCTAGCGGGGAACACCGGGGAGCTGTTTTTT

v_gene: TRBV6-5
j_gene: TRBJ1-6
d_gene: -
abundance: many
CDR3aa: CASKPGTDPLGGSPLHF
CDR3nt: TGTGCCAGCAAACCCGGGACGGACCCTCTAGGAGGATCACCCCTCCACTTT

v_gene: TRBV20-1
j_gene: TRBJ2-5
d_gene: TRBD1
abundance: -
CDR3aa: CSATTWDRGQETQYF
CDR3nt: TGCAGTGCTACGACTTGGGACAGGGGGCAAGAGACCCAGTACTTC

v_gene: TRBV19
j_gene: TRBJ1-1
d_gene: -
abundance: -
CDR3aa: CASSMDSVNTEAFF
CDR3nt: TGTGCCAGTAGTATGGACAGCGTGAACACTGAAGCTTTCTTT

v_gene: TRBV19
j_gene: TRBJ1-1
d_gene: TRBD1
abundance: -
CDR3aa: CATNRAGGNEAFF
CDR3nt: TGTGCCACCAACCGGGCAGGGGGCAATGAAGCTTTCTTT

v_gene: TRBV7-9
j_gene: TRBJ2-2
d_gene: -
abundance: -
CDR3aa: CASSLVDSAGNTGELFF
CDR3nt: TGTGCCAGCAGCTTAGTTGACTCTGCAGGTAACACCGGGGAGCTGTTTTTT

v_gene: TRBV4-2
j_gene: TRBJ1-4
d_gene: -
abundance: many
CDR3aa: CASSVYGGENEKLFF
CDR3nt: TGTGCCAGCAGCGTCTACGGGGGAGAAAATGAAAAACTGTTTTTT

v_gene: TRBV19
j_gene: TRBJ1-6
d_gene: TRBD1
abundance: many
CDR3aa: CASSQRDRSSYNSPLHF
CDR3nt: TGTGCCAGTAGTCAACGGGACAGGAGCTCCTATAATTCACCCCTCCACTTT

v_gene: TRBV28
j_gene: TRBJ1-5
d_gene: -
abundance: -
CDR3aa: CASMAGGHSNQPQHF
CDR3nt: TGTGCCAGCATGGCGGGGGGCCATAGCAATCAGCCCCAGCATTTT

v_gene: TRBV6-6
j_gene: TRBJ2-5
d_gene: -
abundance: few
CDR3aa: CASRQAQETQYF
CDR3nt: TGTGCCAGCAGACAGGCCCAAGAGACCCAGTACTTC

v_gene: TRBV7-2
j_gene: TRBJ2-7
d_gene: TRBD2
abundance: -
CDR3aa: CASSLYSPAGGSRYEQYF
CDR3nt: TGTGCCAGCAGCCTTTACTCCCCCGCGGGCGGGAGTCGTTACGAGCAGTACTTC

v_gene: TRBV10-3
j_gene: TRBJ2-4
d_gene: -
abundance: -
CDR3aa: CAISESRDTKNIQYF
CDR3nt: TGTGCCATCAGTGAGTCTAGGGACACTAAGAACATTCAGTACTTC

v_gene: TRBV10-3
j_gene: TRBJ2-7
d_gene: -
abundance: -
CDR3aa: CAISEGRVYEQYF
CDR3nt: TGTGCCATCAGTGAGGGCAGGGTCTACGAGCAGTACTTC

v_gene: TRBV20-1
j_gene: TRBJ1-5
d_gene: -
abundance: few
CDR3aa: CSAPVTGPNQPQHF
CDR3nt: TGCAGTGCTCCGGTGACTGGCCCCAATCAGCCCCAGCATTTT

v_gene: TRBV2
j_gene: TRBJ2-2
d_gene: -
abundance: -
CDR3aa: CASTLGGTGELFF
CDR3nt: TGTGCCAGCACCCTTGGCGGAACCGGGGAGCTGTTCTTT

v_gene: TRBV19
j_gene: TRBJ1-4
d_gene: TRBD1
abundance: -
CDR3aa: CASSIGGGSGEKLFF
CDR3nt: TGTGCCAGTAGTATAGGAGGGGGCAGTGGTGAAAAACTGTTTTTT

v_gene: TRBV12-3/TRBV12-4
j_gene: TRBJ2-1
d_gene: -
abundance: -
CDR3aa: CASSLGRDDYNEQFF
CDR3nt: TGTGCCAGCAGTTTAGGCAGGGATGACTACAATGAGCAGTTCTTC

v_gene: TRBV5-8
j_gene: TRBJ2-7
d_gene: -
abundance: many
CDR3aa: CASSSQRGTMSSYEQYF
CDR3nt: TGTGCCAGCAGCTCCCAGAGGGGCACTATGAGCTCCTACGAGCAGTACTTC

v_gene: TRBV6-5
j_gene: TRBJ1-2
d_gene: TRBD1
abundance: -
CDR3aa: CASSSPGQGIDGYTF
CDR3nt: TGTGCCAGCAGTTCACCGGGACAGGGGATCGACGGCTACACCTTC

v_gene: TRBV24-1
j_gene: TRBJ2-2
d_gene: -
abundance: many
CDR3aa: CATSQAAERTGELFF
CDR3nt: TGTGCCACCAGCCAAGCAGCAGAGCGCACCGGGGAGCTGTTTTTT

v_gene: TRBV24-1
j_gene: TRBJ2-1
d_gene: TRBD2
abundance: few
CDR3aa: CATSDIGARTSGGGDEQFF
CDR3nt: TGTGCCACCAGTGATATCGGCGCTAGGACTAGCGGGGGGGGAGATGAGCAGTTCTTC

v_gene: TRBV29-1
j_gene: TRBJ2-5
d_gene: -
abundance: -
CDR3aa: CSVRSAQETQYF
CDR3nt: TGCAGCGTTCGTAGCGCGCAAGAGACCCAGTACTTC

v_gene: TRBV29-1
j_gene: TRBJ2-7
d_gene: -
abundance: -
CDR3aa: CSVRMDGAYEQYF
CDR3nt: TGCAGCGTAAGGATGGACGGCGCCTACGAGCAGTACTTC

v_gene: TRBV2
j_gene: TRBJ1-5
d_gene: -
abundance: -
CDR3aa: CASALTGYSNQPQHF
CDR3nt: TGTGCCAGCGCCCTAACAGGGTATAGCAATCAGCCCCAGCATTTT

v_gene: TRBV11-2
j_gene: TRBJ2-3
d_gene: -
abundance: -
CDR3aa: CASSLRPGLSTDTQYF
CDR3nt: TGTGCCAGCAGCCTTCGACCGGGACTTAGCACAGATACGCAGTATTTT

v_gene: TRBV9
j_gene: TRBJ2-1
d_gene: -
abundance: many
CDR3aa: CASSPGVPIYNEQFF
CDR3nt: TGTGCCAGCAGCCCTGGGGTCCCCATCTACAATGAGCAGTTCTTC

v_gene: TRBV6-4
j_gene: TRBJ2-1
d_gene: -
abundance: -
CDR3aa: CASSVHISENEQFF
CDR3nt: TGTGCCAGCAGTGTCCATATTAGCGAGAATGAGCAGTTCTTC

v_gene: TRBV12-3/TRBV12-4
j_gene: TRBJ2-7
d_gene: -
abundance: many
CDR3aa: CASSLGVSGYEQYF
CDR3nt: TGTGCCAGCAGTTTAGGAGTGTCAGGCTACGAGCAGTACTTC

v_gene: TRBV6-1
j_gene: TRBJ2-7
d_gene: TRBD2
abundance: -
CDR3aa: CASRKTSGSVYEQYF
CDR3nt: TGTGCCAGCAGGAAGACTAGCGGGAGTGTCTACGAGCAGTACTTC

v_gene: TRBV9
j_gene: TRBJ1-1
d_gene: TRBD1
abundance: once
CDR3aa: CASSVGTANTEAFF
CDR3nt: TGTGCCAGCAGCGTGGGGACAGCCAACACTGAAGCTTTCTTT